Below, 3 T cell receptor beta chains from the same sample are listed, as sequenced in a study of technical replicates of blood from a few donors. Only in-frame clones appear in the TCRdb table, and some are missing; sequencing was by immunoSEQ multiplex PCR. The sample includes about 74,000 clones, about 89% seen only once; the top ten take less than 0.5%. Input material: T cells isolated from PBMCs. The receptors derive from a human donor in good health.

The rearrangement links TRBV4-3 to TRBJ2-7, with TRBD2 matching 10 bases. Germline V gene lookup returns CDR1 LGHNA and CDR2 YSLEER. This CDR3 is built from 17 residues. Trimming cost V 0 bases and J 2 bases; bases outside gene matches: 7. The CDR3 spells CASSQEEGTSAAYEQYF. The CDR3 DNA reads TGCGCCAGCAGCCAAGAAGAAGGGACTAGCGCCGCCTACGAGCAGTACTTC.

This sequence joins TRBV7-2 and TRBJ1-5; TRBD1 matches at 9 bases. The CDR3 length is 14 residues. Losses at the gene ends were 6 bases for V and 5 bases for J; bases not matched to a gene: 5. The germline V gene encodes CDR1 SGHTA and CDR2 FQGNSA. CDR3 sequence: CASSSGTGYQPQHF. CDR3 in DNA: TGTGCCAGCAGTTCCGGGACAGGGTATCAGCCCCAGCATTTT.

This sequence joins TRBV9 and TRBJ2-3, with TRBD2 matching 14 bases. Germline CDR1 is SGDLS and CDR2 is YYNGEE. This CDR3 contains 17 residues. The trim removed 0 bases at V and 5 bases at J, leaving 5 bases unmatched. The chain's CDR3 is CASSVVGGLAGVDTQYF. DNA for the CDR3: TGTGCCAGCAGCGTAGTAGGGGGACTAGCGGGAGTAGATACGCAGTATTTT.